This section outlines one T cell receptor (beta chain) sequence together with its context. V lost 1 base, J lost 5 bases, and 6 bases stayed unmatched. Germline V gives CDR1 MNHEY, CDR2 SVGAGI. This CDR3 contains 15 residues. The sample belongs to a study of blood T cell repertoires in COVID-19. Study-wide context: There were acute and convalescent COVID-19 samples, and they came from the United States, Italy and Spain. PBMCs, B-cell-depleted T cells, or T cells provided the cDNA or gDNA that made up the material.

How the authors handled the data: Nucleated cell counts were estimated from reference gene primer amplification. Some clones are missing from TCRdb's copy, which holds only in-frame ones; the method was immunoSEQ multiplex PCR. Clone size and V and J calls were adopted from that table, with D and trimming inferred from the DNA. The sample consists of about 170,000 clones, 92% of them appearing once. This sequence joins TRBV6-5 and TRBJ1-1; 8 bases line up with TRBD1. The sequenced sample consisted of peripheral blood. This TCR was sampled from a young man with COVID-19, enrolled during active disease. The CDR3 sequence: CASSYFGQGETEAFF. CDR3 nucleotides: TGTGCCAGCAGTTACTTCGGACAGGGAGAAACTGAAGCTTTCTTT.